This T cell receptor beta chain was captured in a study of Tregs in tolerant kidney transplant recipients. Study details: Mixed chimerism was transient after nonmyeloablative marrow transplants from related graft donors. The study's findings and limits: Validation in larger populations is needed because few patients were studied. In tolerant patients, donor-specific Tregs outgrew total Tregs, suggesting antigen-driven expansion. Changing PCR primers prevented nucleotide comparison between some patients' samples.

TCRdb's copy holds only in-frame clones and misses some; the assay was immunoSEQ multiplex PCR. The sample has about 69,000 clones; around nine tenths are singletons. About this clone: Its target is not known.

Germline CDR1 SGDLS, CDR2 YYNGEE. Unmatched junction bases numbered 4, after V lost 4 bases and J lost 0 bases. The CDR3 loop spans 16 amino acids. The chain recombines TRBV9 with TRBJ2-1; 10 nucleotides align to TRBD2. The sequence derives from a human donor who received a combined kidney and bone marrow transplant. Material: CD4+ T cells from blood, obtained before the transplant. Here the CDR3 reads CASSTGLADSYNEQFF. The CDR3 coding sequence is TGTGCCAGCAGCACAGGACTAGCGGACTCCTACAATGAGCAGTTCTTC.